Listed below are T cell receptor beta chains from one sample, sequenced in a study of patients and donors after allogeneic stem cell transplantation. TCRdb ran MiXCR on the RT-PCR reads and lists one entry per CDR3 protein. The table has 12,000 or so distinct CDR3 sequences, about 23% seen once. What was sequenced was blood, either unsorted or a sorted T cell fraction (not recorded which). The origin of the receptors is a human donor who was either an allogeneic HSCT recipient or a stem cell or donor lymphocyte infusion donor (not recorded which). It is not recorded whose cells these are; they may come from a transplant donor. Both conserved end residues are part of each CDR3. Some rows mark clone size as missing; the rest say once, few, many or name a class of expanded clone.

abundance,v_gene,CDR3aa
many,TRBV6-2/TRBV6-3,CASRTQGPQHF
.,TRBV2,CASSEEQNTEAFF
many,TRBV3-1,CASSQALSGTEAFF
.,TRBV12-3/TRBV12-4,CASRWDAQLEKLFF
.,TRBV10-3,CAISGLNSNQPQHF
many,TRBV4-3,CASSPRVGTEAFF
few,TRBV6-1,CASSDGRLNTEAFF
.,TRBV6-5,CASRRTAVSGNTIYF
few,TRBV20-1,CSAIPAGWTEAFF
.,TRBV20-1,CSASRRYNEQFF
once,TRBV4-3,CASSQGVSSGANEQFF
.,TRBV7-9,CASSPRTGNEKLFF
few,TRBV15,CATSRAGIMNTEAFF
.,TRBV28,CASSSGHRKSNQPQHF
medium-sized,TRBV4-3,CASSRNRESYSGNTIYF
many,TRBV12-3/TRBV12-4,CASSLGTYEQYF
many,TRBV27,CASKSGELSQPQHF
.,TRBV11-2,CASSLGGDQPQHF
.,TRBV6-5,CASSAGSEQYF
.,TRBV9,CASSVGLISYNEQFF
.,TRBV7-9,CASSLDGVGTEAFF
few,TRBV6-2/TRBV6-3,CASGGNTEAFF
few,TRBV6-2/TRBV6-3,CATALRGGTEAFF
.,TRBV28,CASSLGGLAGGDTQYF
many,TRBV7-9,CASSPLGNRAHYGYTF
.,TRBV5-1,CASSPDGVQGQPQRF
.,TRBV12-3/TRBV12-4,CASSFWGGSADTQYF
once,TRBV20-1,CSAKQGPYEQYF
many,TRBV4-3,CASRATPSGNTIYF
medium-sized,TRBV6-5,CASILQGTGRAFF
.,TRBV9,CASSPGQGAYEQYF
.,TRBV7-3,CASSLESKNSPLHF
few,TRBV3-1,CASSRRTGSNTEAFF
.,TRBV5-6,CASSSAGQLNTEAFF
medium-sized,TRBV5-5,CASGYHYSGTVNTEAFF
.,TRBV11-2,CASSLDRGRQPQHF
few,TRBV23-1,CASSQGQPAEKLFF